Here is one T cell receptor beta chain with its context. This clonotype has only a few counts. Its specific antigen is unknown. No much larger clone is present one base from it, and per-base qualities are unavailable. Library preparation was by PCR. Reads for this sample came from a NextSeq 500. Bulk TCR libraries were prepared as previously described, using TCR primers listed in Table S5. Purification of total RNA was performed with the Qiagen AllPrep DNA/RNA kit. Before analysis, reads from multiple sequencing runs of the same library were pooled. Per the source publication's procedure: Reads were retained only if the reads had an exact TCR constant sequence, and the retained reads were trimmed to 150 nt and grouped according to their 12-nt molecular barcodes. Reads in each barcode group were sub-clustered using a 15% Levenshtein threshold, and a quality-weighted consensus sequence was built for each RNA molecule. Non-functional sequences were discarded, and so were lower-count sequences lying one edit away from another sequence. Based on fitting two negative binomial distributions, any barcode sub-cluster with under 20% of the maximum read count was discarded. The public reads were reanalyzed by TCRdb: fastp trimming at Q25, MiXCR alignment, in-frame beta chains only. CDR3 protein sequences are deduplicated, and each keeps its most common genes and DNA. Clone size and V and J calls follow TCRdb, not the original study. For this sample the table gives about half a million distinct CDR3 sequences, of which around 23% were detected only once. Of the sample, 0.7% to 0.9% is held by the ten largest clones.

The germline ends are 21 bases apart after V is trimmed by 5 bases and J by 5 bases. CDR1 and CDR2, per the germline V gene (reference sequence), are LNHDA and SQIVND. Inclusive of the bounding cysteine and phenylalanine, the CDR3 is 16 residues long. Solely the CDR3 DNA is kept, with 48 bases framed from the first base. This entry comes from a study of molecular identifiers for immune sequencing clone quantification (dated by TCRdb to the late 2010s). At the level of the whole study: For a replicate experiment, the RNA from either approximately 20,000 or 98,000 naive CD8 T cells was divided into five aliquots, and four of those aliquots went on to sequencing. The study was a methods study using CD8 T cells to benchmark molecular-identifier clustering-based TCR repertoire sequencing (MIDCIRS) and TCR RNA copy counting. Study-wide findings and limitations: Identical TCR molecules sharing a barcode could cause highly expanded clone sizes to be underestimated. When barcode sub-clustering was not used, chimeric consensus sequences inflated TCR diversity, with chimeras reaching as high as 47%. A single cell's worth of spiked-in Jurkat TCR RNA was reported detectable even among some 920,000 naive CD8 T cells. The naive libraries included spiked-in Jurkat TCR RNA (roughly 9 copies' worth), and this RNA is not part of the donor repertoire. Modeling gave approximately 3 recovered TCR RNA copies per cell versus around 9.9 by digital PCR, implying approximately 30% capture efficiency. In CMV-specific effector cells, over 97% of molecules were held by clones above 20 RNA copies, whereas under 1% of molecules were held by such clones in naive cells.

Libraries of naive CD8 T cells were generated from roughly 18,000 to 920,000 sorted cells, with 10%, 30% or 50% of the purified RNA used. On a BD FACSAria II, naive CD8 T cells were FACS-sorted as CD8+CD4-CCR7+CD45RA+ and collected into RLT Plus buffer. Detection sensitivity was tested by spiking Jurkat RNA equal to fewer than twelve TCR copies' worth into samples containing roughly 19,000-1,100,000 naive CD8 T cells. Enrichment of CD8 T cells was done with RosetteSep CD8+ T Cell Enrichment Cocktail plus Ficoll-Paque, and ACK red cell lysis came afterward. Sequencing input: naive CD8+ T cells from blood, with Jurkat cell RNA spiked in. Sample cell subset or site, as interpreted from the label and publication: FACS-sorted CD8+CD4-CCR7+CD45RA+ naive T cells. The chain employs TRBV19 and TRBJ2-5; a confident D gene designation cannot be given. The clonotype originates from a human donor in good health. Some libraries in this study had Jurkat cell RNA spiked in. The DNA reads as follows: TGTGCCAGTAGTCCGAAATGGCCGCAGAGAGGCGAGACCCAGTACTTC. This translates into CASSPKWPQRGETQYF.